Below are 21 T cell receptor beta chains sequenced from a single sample in a study of shared clonotypes between healthy human individuals. TCRdb's table, derived via immunoSEQ multiplex PCR, lists solely in-frame clones and lacks some. The sample gives a few hundred thousand clones, roughly 70% of which show up once; 10% is in the top ten. Source material: memory CD4+ T cells sorted from blood. The subset was: CD45RA-negative fraction. These receptor sequences come from a young man in good health.

This clone has only a few counts. The chain couples TRBV7-8 to TRBJ1-5; D may be TRBD1 (5 bases). The CDR3 has 14 amino acids. Germline CDR1 is SGHVS and CDR2 is FQNEAQ. Trimming shortened V by 5 bases and J by 2 bases, and 10 bases separated the two germline ends. CDR3 loop: CASSQGVGNQPQHF. The CDR3 DNA reads TGTGCCAGCAGCCAGGGCGTCGGCAATCAGCCCCAGCATTTT.

This clone was detected only a few times. The V gene is TRBV9, the J gene TRBJ2-7; the match to TRBD2 covers 8 bases. There are 14 residues in the CDR3. Germline CDR1 and CDR2: SGDLS and YYNGEE. The V segment lost 4 bases and the J segment 6 bases; nucleotides outside the gene matches: 9. CDR3: CASSRGTSLVEQYF. CDR3 in DNA: TGTGCCAGCAGCAGAGGGACTAGTTTGGTCGAGCAGTACTTC.

On this clone: The same CDR3 is also encoded by other DNA sequences in this sample. The V and J genes are TRBV28 and TRBJ1-1, with D possibly matching TRBD1 (6 bases). V was cut by 5 bases and J by 0 bases, with 10 bases left in between. Germline V gene data show CDR1 as MDHEN and CDR2 as SYDVKM. The CDR3 sequence is 14 residues long. In nucleotides, the CDR3 is TGTGCCAGCAGTGGGGGCGCGCTGAACACTGAAGCTTTCTTT. Amino acids: CASSGGALNTEAFF.

The rearrangement joins TRBV7-2 to TRBJ2-3; no clear D gene. V lost 9 bases, J lost 3 bases, and 10 bases lay in between. Germline-derived CDR1 and CDR2 are SGHTA and FQGNSA. This CDR3 has 12 residues. CDR3 sequence: CASRPGTDTQYF. The DNA for the CDR3 is TGTGCCAGTCGGCCAGGAACAGATACGCAGTATTTT.

The chain carries TRBV2 and TRBJ1-1; D may be TRBD1 (5 bases). The ends were cut back, 8 bases at V and 8 bases at J, with 21 bases in the middle. Per the germline V gene, CDR1 is SNHLY and CDR2 is FYNNEI. This CDR3 has 14 amino acids. CDR3 loop: CASGAEQGIREAFF. The CDR3 DNA follows: TGTGCCAGCGGCGCCGAGCAGGGAATCAGAGAAGCTTTCTTT.

The chain couples TRBV10-3 to TRBJ2-7; perhaps TRBD2 as D (6 bases). CDR1 is ENHRY and CDR2 is SYGVKD in the germline V gene. The V gene lost 5 bases and the J gene lost 4 bases, with 12 bases spanning the gap. The CDR3 covers 13 residues. CDR3 amino acids: CAISQPSEYEQYF. CDR3 nucleotide sequence: TGTGCCATCAGTCAGCCTAGCGAATACGAGCAGTACTTC.

V and J are TRBV30 and TRBJ2-3; possibly TRBD1 or TRBD2 for D (7 bases each). CDR1 GTSNPN and CDR2 SVGIG come from the germline V gene (reference sequence). V was shortened by 2 bases and J by 0 bases, with 21 bases between the two germline ends. The length of the CDR3 is 18 residues. The CDR3, as DNA: TGTGCCTGGAGTCGGGGAGGGGGCTTGGGCCCCAGCACAGATACGCAGTATTTT. Encoded protein: CAWSRGGGLGPSTDTQYF.

For this clone: Other DNA sequences in this specimen translate into the identical CDR3. This sequence joins TRBV7-2 and TRBJ1-5; D call uncertain. Germline V gene lookup returns CDR1 SGHTA and CDR2 FQGNSA. V dropped 3 bases and J dropped 5 bases, with 5 bases sitting between them. This CDR3 spans 12 amino acids. The CDR3 protein is CASSLDYQPQHF. CDR3 coding DNA: TGTGCCAGCAGCTTGGATTATCAGCCCCAGCATTTT.

This clone was observed once. Compared with germline, one end of the junction differs, possibly owing to a read error. The chain has TRBV7-8 and TRBJ2-7; 9 nucleotides match TRBD1. Germline CDR1 and CDR2: SGHVS and FQNEAQ. This CDR3 is 16 amino acids long. CDR3 residues: CASSIARDRAWREQYF. CDR3 sequence (DNA): TGTGCCAGCAGCATAGCAAGGGACAGGGCTTGGCGCGAGCAGTACTTC.

In its sample, this clone was seen once. CDR3 residues: CASSAAGNTIYF. For the CDR3, the DNA is TGTGCCAGCTCGGCCGCGGGAAACACCATATATTTT. The genes are TRBV6-6 and TRBJ1-3; no firm D call. Germline V gives CDR1 MNHNY, CDR2 SVGAGI (reference sequence). The CDR3 loop spans 12 amino acids. Trimming took 8 bases from V and 4 from J, leaving 9 bases between them.

The chain recombines TRBV2 with TRBJ1-1; D ambiguous. The CDR3 has 12 residues. Germline CDR1 and CDR2: SNHLY and FYNNEI. The V end was cut by 1 base, the J end by 10 bases, with 10 bases between. CDR3 nucleotides: TGTGCCAGCAGTGAAGTCCCAATATTAGCTTTCTTT. Amino acids: CASSEVPILAFF.

The chain employs TRBV5-5 and TRBJ2-7; D not resolved. V was pared by 4 bases and J by 2 bases, with 7 bases between. The CDR3 loop spans 12 amino acids. Germline-derived CDR1 and CDR2 are SGHKS and YYEKEE (reference sequence). The CDR3 sequence is CASSLTPYEQYF. The CDR3 DNA sequence: TGTGCCAGCAGCCTGACCCCCTACGAGCAGTACTTC.

The chain has TRBV30 and TRBJ1-5; possible D gene TRBD1, 5 bases. The CDR3 has 15 residues. V lost 0 bases, J lost 8 bases, and 17 bases lay in between. In germline, CDR1 is GTSNPN, CDR2 SVGIG (reference sequence). The CDR3 loop reads CAWSVRRGLREPQHF. For the CDR3, the DNA is TGTGCCTGGAGTGTTCGTAGGGGCCTCAGGGAGCCCCAGCATTTT.

V usage is TRBV19 and J usage is TRBJ2-5; 9 bases fit TRBD2. The V and J ends lost 4 bases and 1 base, in that order; junction bases with no gene match: 4. The CDR3 extends over 15 amino acids. Per the germline V gene, CDR1 is LNHDA and CDR2 is SQIVND (reference sequence). The CDR3 coding sequence is TGTGCCAGTAGTAGGGGGGGACTAGCCCAAGAGACCCAGTACTTC. This translates into CASSRGGLAQETQYF.

The V call is TRBV2, the J call TRBJ1-5; no firm D call. Germline V gene lookup returns CDR1 SNHLY and CDR2 FYNNEI. V lost 3 bases, J lost 3 bases, and 0 bases lay in between. The CDR3 extends over 11 amino acids. The CDR3 loop is CASSDNQPQHF. Written as DNA, the CDR3 is TGTGCCAGCAGTGACAATCAGCCCCAGCATTTT.

The CDR3 here is CASSLSSKSYEQYF. In DNA form, the CDR3 reads TGTGCCAGCAGCTTAAGTTCCAAATCCTACGAGCAGTACTTC. This chain links TRBV7-9 with TRBJ2-7, with D uncertain. The CDR3 extends over 14 amino acids. Germline CDR1 reads SEHNR; CDR2 reads FQNEAQ (reference sequence). V was pared by 2 bases and J by 1 base, with 9 bases between.

The chain's CDR3 is CASKAGIQETQYF. The CDR3 DNA reads TGCGCCAGCAAGGCGGGGATTCAAGAGACCCAGTACTTC. The rearrangement uses TRBV5-1 and TRBJ2-5, with D tentatively TRBD2 (6 bases). Trimming took off 6 bases at V and 2 bases at J, with 11 bases between the two ends. The CDR3 spans 13 residues. Per the germline V gene, CDR1 is SGHRS and CDR2 is YFSETQ.

The rearrangement links TRBV28 to TRBJ2-3; D call uncertain. Germline assignment: CDR1 MDHEN and CDR2 SYDVKM. V gave up 0 bases and J gave up 0 bases, with 10 bases separating them. CDR3 length: 16 residues. This CDR3 is CASSLWAVSSTDTQYF. CDR3 bases: TGTGCCAGCAGTTTATGGGCCGTATCTAGCACAGATACGCAGTATTTT.

CDR3 sequence (DNA): TGTGCCAGCAGGCTAGAGACCCAGTACTTC. This translates into CASRLETQYF. This chain links TRBV6-1 with TRBJ2-5; the D is unclear. The CDR3 has 10 residues. Germline CDR1 MNHNS, CDR2 SASEGT. Trimming cost V 6 bases and J 4 bases, with 3 bases left between them.

The chain carries TRBV7-9 and TRBJ2-3, with TRBD2 as a possible D gene (5 bases). The CDR3 is 13 amino acids. Germline CDR1 reads SEHNR; CDR2 reads FQNEAQ (reference sequence). V dropped 1 base and J dropped 4 bases, with 6 bases sitting between them. CDR3 nucleotide sequence: TGTGCCAGCAGCTTAGTCGGGGCAGATACGCAGTATTTT. Translated: CASSLVGADTQYF.

The V call is TRBV7-3, the J call TRBJ2-1; TRBD2 aligns across 8 bases. CDR1 and CDR2 (germline): SGHTA, FQGTGA. The CDR3 has 13 residues. V gave up 4 bases and J gave up 10 bases; unmatched junction bases: 6. The DNA for the CDR3 is TGTGCCAGCAGCTACTCGGGACTAGACGAGCAGTTCTTC. Its translation is CASSYSGLDEQFF.